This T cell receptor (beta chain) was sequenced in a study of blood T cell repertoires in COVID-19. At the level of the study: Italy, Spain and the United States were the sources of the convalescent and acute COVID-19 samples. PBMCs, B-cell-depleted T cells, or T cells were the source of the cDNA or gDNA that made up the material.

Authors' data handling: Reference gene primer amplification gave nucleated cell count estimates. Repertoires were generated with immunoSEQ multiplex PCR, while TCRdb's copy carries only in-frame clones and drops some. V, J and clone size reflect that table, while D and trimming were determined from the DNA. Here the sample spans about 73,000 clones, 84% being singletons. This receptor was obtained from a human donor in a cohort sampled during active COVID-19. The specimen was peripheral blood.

The CDR3 protein is CASSPDSGVAGNTIYF. CDR3 nucleotides: TGTGCCAGCTCACCTGACTCGGGGGTAGCTGGAAACACCATATATTTT. V and J are TRBV18 and TRBJ1-3; weak D call: TRBD1 (5 bases). CDR3 length equals 16 residues. V was shortened by 3 bases and J by 2 bases, with 14 bases between the two germline ends. Per germline, CDR1 KGHSH and CDR2 LQKENI.